This T cell receptor beta chain was captured in a study of blood T cells in healthy people across ages. Overall study context: Capture by template switching was about one barcoded beta molecule per two T cells. Findings and caveats of the study: Comparison with aged donors showed that long-lived donors had more naive CD4+ cells and higher diversity.

For this clonotype: What it binds is not known.

V lost 7 bases, J lost 5 bases, and 8 bases stayed unmatched. CDR1 and CDR2 from the germline V gene are SGHRS and YFSETQ. This CDR3 is 15 amino acids long. Using a J-beta primer mix together with a sample-barcoded 5' primer, a second PCR was run for 7 to 11 cycles. Every cDNA molecule bore a tag from a template-switch adaptor containing 12 random nucleotides. TCRdb passed the 5' RACE reads through MiXCR, listing each CDR3 protein once. This sample carries roughly 700,000 distinct CDR3 sequences, around half of them seen once, and the ten largest clones take roughly 31%. The V call is TRBV5-1, the J call TRBJ2-1; 11 nucleotides agree with TRBD2. Material: blood. The TCR comes from an older woman in good health. For the CDR3, the DNA is TGCGCCAGCGTCCCCGGGACTAGCGGACACAATGAGCAGTTCTTC. It codes for CASVPGTSGHNEQFF.